This T cell receptor beta chain was found in a study of blood T cell repertoires in COVID-19. On the study more broadly: Whether acute or convalescent, the COVID-19 samples came from the United States, Italy and Spain. Sample material is recorded as cDNA or gDNA derived from T cells, B-cell-depleted T cells, or PBMCs.

This clone is a singleton in its sample. The authors' processing: Cell counts per sample came from amplifying reference gene primers. Data came from immunoSEQ multiplex PCR; TCRdb stores just in-frame clones and leaves some out. Clonal size and the V and J genes are those of that table, whereas D and trimming came from the DNA. The table lists fewer than 250,000 clones, around nine tenths of them singletons. Specimen: peripheral blood. The sequence was obtained from a woman in her fifties or sixties who had recovered from COVID-19.

This CDR3 reads CASIPGQVTDGYTF. The CDR3 nucleotides read TGTGCCAGCATACCGGGACAGGTAACGGATGGCTACACCTTC. The chain recombines TRBV2 with TRBJ1-2; 8 bases are a match to TRBD1. Germline V gene lookup returns CDR1 SNHLY and CDR2 FYNNEI. There are 14 residues in the CDR3. With V trimmed by 7 bases and J by 6 bases, 10 bases remained unmatched.